The present T cell receptor (beta chain) was sequenced within a study of OX40 agonist ivuxolimab in advanced cancers. As for the study in general: Patients were dosed intravenously with ivuxolimab at 0.01 to 10 mg/kg every 2 weeks. Study conclusions and caveats: In the expanded peripheral T cells, antigen specificity was never determined. Both blood CD4+ and CD8+ T cells showed clonal growth by week 6 at 0.1 to 3.0 mg/kg.

With regard to this clone: What it binds is not known.

The CDR3 consists of 13 residues. Germline V gives CDR1 MGHDK, CDR2 SYGVNS. Trimming took 9 bases from V and 1 from J, leaving 9 bases between them. Produced via immunoSEQ multiplex PCR; TCRdb's table is partial and in-frame only. The sample comprises fewer than 50,000 clones, about 90% of which are singletons, and about 30% rests with the top ten. The clonotype was recovered from an adult with an advanced solid tumor such as melanoma, head and neck, liver or kidney cancer. Here the sequenced sample was CD4+ or CD8+ T cells sorted from blood, taken in a trial of the OX40 agonist ivuxolimab. The J gene is TRBJ2-2, the V gene TRBV25-1; no definite D call. CDR3 region: CASKRGNTGELFF. Here the CDR3 DNA reads TGTGCCAGTAAACGAGGGAACACCGGGGAGCTGTTTTTT.